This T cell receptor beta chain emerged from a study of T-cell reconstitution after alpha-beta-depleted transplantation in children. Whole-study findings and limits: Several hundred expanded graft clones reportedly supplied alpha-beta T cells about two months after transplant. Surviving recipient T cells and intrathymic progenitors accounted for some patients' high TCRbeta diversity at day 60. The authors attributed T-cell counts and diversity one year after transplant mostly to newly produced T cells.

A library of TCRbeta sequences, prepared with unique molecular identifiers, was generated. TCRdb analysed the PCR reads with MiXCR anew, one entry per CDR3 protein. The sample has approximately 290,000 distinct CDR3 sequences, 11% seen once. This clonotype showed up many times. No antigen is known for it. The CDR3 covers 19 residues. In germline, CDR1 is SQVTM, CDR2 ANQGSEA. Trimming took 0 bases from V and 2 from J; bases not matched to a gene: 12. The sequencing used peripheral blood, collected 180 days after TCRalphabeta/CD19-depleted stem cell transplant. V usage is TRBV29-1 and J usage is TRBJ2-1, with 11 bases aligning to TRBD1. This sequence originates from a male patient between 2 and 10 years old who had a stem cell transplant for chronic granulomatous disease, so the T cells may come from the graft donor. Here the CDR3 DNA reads TGCAGCGTTGAAGATGGACAGGGGGCGATTGGGTCAACCTACAATGAGCAGTTCTTC. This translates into CSVEDGQGAIGSTYNEQFF.